The 25 T cell receptor beta chains reported below all come from one sample, sequenced in a study of spatial heterogeneity in lung cancer. In TCRdb, the 5' RACE reads were re-called with MiXCR into one record per CDR3 protein. The repertoire has roughly 10,000 distinct CDR3 sequences, approximately 25% of them found once; the top ten carry about a third. Time point of the sample: sample taken at primary tumor resection. The sequenced material consisted of unsorted whole RNA from tumor, nontumor lung or frozen PBMC. Specimen: PBMCs, collected at surgery. These receptors were taken from a female donor with early-stage non-small cell lung cancer.

A single count supports this clonotype. This chain connects TRBV3-1 to TRBJ2-6; possibly TRBD1 or TRBD2 for D (5 bases each). The V gene's germline CDR1 is LGHDT and CDR2 YNNKEL (reference sequence). Trimming shortened V by 6 bases and J by 0 bases, and 18 bases separated the two germline ends. The CDR3 is 18 residues long. The CDR3 is CASSPSGTLSSGANVLTF. CDR3 in DNA: TGTGCCAGCAGTCCCTCGGGGACGCTGAGCTCTGGGGCCAACGTCCTGACTTTC.

The chain carries TRBV5-5 and TRBJ1-4; the match to TRBD1 covers 9 bases. The V gene's germline CDR1 is SGHKS and CDR2 YYEKEE (reference sequence). The trim removed 3 bases at V and 6 bases at J, leaving 18 bases unmatched. This CDR3 comprises 19 residues. Here the CDR3 DNA reads TGTGCCAGCAGCTCGGCCCCGGGACAGGGATTCGTTGTAGATGAAAAACTGTTTTTT. Translating it yields CASSSAPGQGFVVDEKLFF.

By sample fraction, this clonotype is medium-sized. The chain combines TRBV14 with TRBJ2-5; D remains unclear. CDR1 and CDR2 from the germline V gene are SGHDN and FVKESK. V lost 3 bases to trimming and J lost 4 bases, with 9 bases between them. The CDR3 runs 13 residues. CDR3 amino acids: CASSHVRGETQYF. As DNA, the CDR3 is TGTGCCAGCAGCCATGTCAGAGGAGAGACCCAGTACTTC.

J is TRBJ1-5 and V is TRBV28; possibly TRBD1 for D (5 bases). CDR1 MDHEN and CDR2 SYDVKM come from the germline V gene. The CDR3 consists of 13 residues. Trimming removed 8 bases at V and 6 bases at J, with 14 bases between. The CDR3 sequence is CASGTWGGQPQHF. For the CDR3, the DNA is TGTGCCAGCGGGACCTGGGGGGGTCAGCCCCAGCATTTT.

The V call is TRBV12-3 or TRBV12-4, the J call TRBJ2-1; D might be TRBD2 (5 bases). Deletions cut 1 base from V and 3 bases from J, with 16 bases between. The CDR3 covers 17 residues. The CDR3 loop reads CASSLVVDGIYYNEQFF. In DNA form, the CDR3 reads TGTGCCAGCAGTTTAGTCGTCGACGGGATCTACTACAATGAGCAGTTCTTC.

The sample holds many counts of this clonotype. The rearrangement uses TRBV6-6 and TRBJ1-4; D remains unclear. The CDR3 spans 16 residues. Germline CDR1 is MNHNY and CDR2 is SVGAGI (reference sequence). V lost 6 bases, J lost 2 bases, and 16 bases lay in between. The chain's CDR3 is CASSPSIGGTNEKLFF. The CDR3 bases are TGTGCCAGCAGCCCTTCAATTGGAGGCACTAATGAAAAACTGTTTTTT.

The genes are TRBV7-8 and TRBJ2-2; 8 bases are shared with TRBD2. Germline lookup yields CDR1 SGHVS and CDR2 FQNEAQ. This CDR3 contains 15 residues. V was clipped by 7 bases and J by 5 bases; unmatched bases: 9. The CDR3 loop is CASIVAREGTGELFF. The CDR3 DNA sequence: TGTGCCAGCATCGTGGCACGGGAGGGGACCGGGGAGCTGTTTTTT.

This chain links TRBV27 with TRBJ1-5, with 8 nucleotides matching TRBD1. The germline gives CDR1 MNHEY, CDR2 SMNVEV (reference sequence). The CDR3 length is 16 residues. V lost 0 bases to trimming and J lost 0 bases; unmatched junction nucleotides: 1. As DNA, the CDR3 is TGTGCCAGCAGTTTATCGGGGACAGGTAGCAATCAGCCCCAGCATTTT. Translating gives CASSLSGTGSNQPQHF.

The V call is TRBV9, the J call TRBJ2-7; possible D gene TRBD1, 5 bases. CDR3 length equals 13 residues. Trimming shortened V by 0 bases and J by 6 bases, and 10 bases separated the two germline ends. Germline lookup yields CDR1 SGDLS and CDR2 YYNGEE. In DNA form, the CDR3 reads TGTGCCAGCAGCGTAGCCCCTACAGGCGAGCAGTACTTC. Protein: CASSVAPTGEQYF.

The chain links TRBV12-3 or TRBV12-4 to TRBJ1-6; 8 bases align to TRBD1. The trim removed 7 bases at V and 7 bases at J, leaving 3 bases unmatched. The CDR3 length is 13 residues. The CDR3 loop is CASTRTGNSPLHF. DNA of the CDR3: TGTGCCAGCACACGGACAGGGAATTCACCCCTCCACTTT.

This clonotype turned up a few times. This sequence joins TRBV15 and TRBJ2-3, with no clear D. Germline V gene lookup returns CDR1 LNHNV and CDR2 YYDKDF (reference sequence). Trimming removed 2 bases from V and 4 bases from J, with 7 bases in between. The CDR3 consists of 13 residues. CDR3 residues: CATSRTWADTQYF. The DNA for the CDR3 is TGTGCCACCAGCAGAACTTGGGCAGATACGCAGTATTTT.

Note on this clonotype: This may stem from a read error, because a much larger clone lies one nucleotide away. The V and J genes are TRBV7-9 and TRBJ2-3; 7 nucleotides line up with TRBD2. The CDR3 contains 18 residues. Germline-derived CDR1 and CDR2 are SEHNR and FQNEAQ (reference sequence). The CDR3 nucleotides read TGTGCCAGCAGCTTAGAGTGGGAGGGCCTGACGAGCACAGATACGCAGTTTTTT. Its translation: CASSLEWEGLTSTDTQFF.

This clonotype was observed at least ten times. The DNA of the CDR3 is TGTGCCAGCACCGGGACAGGGGGACGTGGGTCACCCCTCCACTTT. It yields the protein CASTGTGGRGSPLHF. The chain recombines TRBV12-3 or TRBV12-4 with TRBJ1-6; 11 nucleotides match TRBD1. The CDR3 consists of 15 residues. Trimming removed 7 bases from V and 10 bases from J; junction bases left unmatched: 9.

This clonotype has only one observation. V usage is TRBV20-1 and J usage is TRBJ2-5, with 8 positions matching TRBD2. CDR3 size: 13 residues. The V gene end was trimmed by 4 bases and the J gene end by 7 bases; junction bases not matched to a gene: 8. In germline, CDR1 is DFQATT, CDR2 SNEGSKA (reference sequence). CDR3 sequence: CSATTSGRGTQYF. Here the CDR3 DNA reads TGCAGTGCTACTACTAGCGGACGGGGGACCCAGTACTTC.

In its sample, this clonotype was seen a few times. V usage is TRBV5-4 and J usage is TRBJ2-6; D is unclear. V gave up 4 bases and J gave up 2 bases, with 10 bases separating them. This CDR3 is 15 amino acids long. The V gene's germline CDR1 is SGHNT and CDR2 YYREEE (reference sequence). In DNA form, the CDR3 reads TGTGCCAGCAGCGAGAGAGGCACTGGGGCCAACGTCCTGACTTTC. Translating it yields CASSERGTGANVLTF.

There are a few counts of this clonotype. A much larger clone differs by one base, so this may be a read error. The genes are TRBV7-9 and TRBJ1-6; D might be TRBD1 (5 bases). CDR1 is SEHNR and CDR2 is FQNEAQ in the germline V gene (reference sequence). The CDR3 extends over 12 amino acids. The V gene lost 7 bases and the J gene lost 7 bases, with 8 bases spanning the gap. The CDR3 is CASNWGNSPLHF. The CDR3 DNA sequence: TGTGCCAGCAACTGGGGGAATTCACCCCTCCACTTT.

By its share, this clonotype is medium-sized. The DNA for the CDR3 is TGTGCCAGCAGCTTGGGGGACAGATTCTACGAGCAGTACTTC. It specifies CASSLGDRFYEQYF. This rearrangement joins TRBV5-6 to TRBJ2-7; 7 nucleotides line up with TRBD1. The CDR3 consists of 14 residues. V gave up 0 bases and J gave up 3 bases; unmatched junction bases: 3. CDR1 is SGHDT, CDR2 YYEEEE, per germline.

This chain uses TRBV3-1 with TRBJ1-6, with unresolved D. V lost 0 bases, J lost 10 bases, and 7 bases lay in between. Germline V CDR1 and CDR2: LGHDT, YNNKEL (reference sequence). This CDR3 has 13 amino acids. The CDR3 sequence: CASSQEERSPLHF. Here the CDR3 DNA reads TGTGCCAGCAGCCAAGAAGAGCGGTCACCCCTCCACTTT.

The chain joins TRBV12-3 or TRBV12-4 to TRBJ2-7, with 7 bases identical to TRBD2. The CDR3 totals 14 residues. V shed 6 bases and J 2 bases; nucleotides not matched to a gene: 7. DNA of the CDR3: TGTGCCAGCAGCCTTGGACTAGAGACCTACGAGCAGTACTTC. This gives the protein CASSLGLETYEQYF.

To note about this clonotype: A much larger clone lies one base from this, so it may be a read error. The chain is built from TRBV5-5 and TRBJ1-5; 9 bases are a match to TRBD1. Trimming cost V 0 bases and J 5 bases; bases outside gene matches: 3. The CDR3 sequence is 15 residues long. Germline loops: CDR1 SGHKS, CDR2 YYEKEE (reference sequence). The DNA of the CDR3 is TGTGCCAGCAGCTTGGGGGACAGGGTCGATCAGCCCCAGCATTTT. Its protein product is CASSLGDRVDQPQHF.

This chain joins TRBV7-6 and TRBJ2-3; either TRBD1 or TRBD2 may fit D (5 bases each). The germline V and J ends were trimmed by 4 bases and 2 bases, with 16 bases remaining between them. The germline V gene encodes CDR1 SGHVS and CDR2 FNYEAQ. The CDR3 totals 16 residues. The CDR3 sequence is CASSYSQGTYTDTQYF. CDR3 DNA: TGTGCCAGCAGCTACTCCCAAGGGACCTACACAGATACGCAGTATTTT.

There are many counts of this clonotype. In DNA, the CDR3 is TGTGCCAGCAGCTTAAATCTGGCCTCTAGCACAGATACGCAGTATTTT. This gives the protein CASSLNLASSTDTQYF. This chain uses TRBV11-2 with TRBJ2-3; D uncertain. In germline, CDR1 is SGHAT, CDR2 FQNNGV. The CDR3 contains 16 residues. Trimming stripped 2 bases from V and 0 bases from J, with 12 bases between.

This clonotype was seen a few times. The rearrangement uses TRBV12-3 or TRBV12-4 and TRBJ2-1; the match to TRBD2 covers 10 bases. The CDR3 consists of 18 residues. V lost 1 base to trimming and J lost 0 bases; unmatched junction nucleotides: 6. The CDR3 DNA sequence: TGTGCCAGCAGTTTAGAACTAGCGGGAACTCCCTCCTACAATGAGCAGTTCTTC. It encodes CASSLELAGTPSYNEQFF.

The chain recombines TRBV7-2 with TRBJ2-1, with D perhaps matching TRBD2 (6 bases). Germline assignment: CDR1 SGHTA and CDR2 FQGNSA. With 1 base removed from V and 6 bases from J, the gap between germline ends came to 13 bases. The length of the CDR3 is 15 residues. CDR3 loop: CASSLVPLALNEQFF. The CDR3 DNA reads TGTGCCAGCAGCTTAGTCCCACTAGCCCTCAATGAGCAGTTCTTC.

This clonotype counts as medium-sized. This rearrangement joins TRBV7-9 to TRBJ2-4, with TRBD1 identical over 8 bases. J lost 0 bases, V lost 4 bases, and 8 bases had no gene match. The length of the CDR3 is 17 residues. The germline CDR1 and CDR2 sequences are SEHNR and FQNEAQ (reference sequence). The DNA of the CDR3 is TGTGCCAGCAGCTCCGGACAGGGCAGCCTAGCCAAAAACATTCAGTACTTC. Encoded protein: CASSSGQGSLAKNIQYF.